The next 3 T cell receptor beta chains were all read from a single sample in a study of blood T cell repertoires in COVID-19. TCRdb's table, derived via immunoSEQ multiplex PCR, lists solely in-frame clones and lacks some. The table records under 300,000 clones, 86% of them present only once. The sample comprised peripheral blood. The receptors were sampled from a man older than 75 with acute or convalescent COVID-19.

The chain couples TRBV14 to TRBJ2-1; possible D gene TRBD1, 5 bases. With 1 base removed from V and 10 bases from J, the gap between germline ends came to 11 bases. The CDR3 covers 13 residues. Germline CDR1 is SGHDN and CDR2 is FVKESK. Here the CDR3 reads CASSQVLGVEQFF. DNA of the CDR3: TGTGCCAGCAGCCAAGTATTAGGGGTCGAGCAGTTCTTC. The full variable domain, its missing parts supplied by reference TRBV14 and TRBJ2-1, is EAGVTQFPSHSVIEKGQTVTLRCDPISGHDNLYWYRRVMGKEIKFLLHFVKESKQDESGMPNNRFLAERTGGTYSTLKVQPAELEDSGVYFCASSQVLGVEQFFGPGTRLTVL.

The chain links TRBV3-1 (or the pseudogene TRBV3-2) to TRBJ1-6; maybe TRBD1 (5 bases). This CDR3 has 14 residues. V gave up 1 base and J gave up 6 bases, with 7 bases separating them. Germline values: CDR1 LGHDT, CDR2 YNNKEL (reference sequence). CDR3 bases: TGTGCCAGCAGCCAAGGGGACTTTAATTCACCCCTCCACTTT. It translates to CASSQGDFNSPLHF.

The DNA for the CDR3 is TGTGCCAGCAGCCCGGGGGGGGCCATCTCTGGAAACACCATATATTTT. Translating gives CASSPGGAISGNTIYF. V and J are TRBV28 and TRBJ1-3; D perhaps matches TRBD1 (6 bases). The germline V gene encodes CDR1 MDHEN and CDR2 SYDVKM. The CDR3 runs 16 residues. V was trimmed by 6 bases and J by 0 bases, leaving 15 bases between them.